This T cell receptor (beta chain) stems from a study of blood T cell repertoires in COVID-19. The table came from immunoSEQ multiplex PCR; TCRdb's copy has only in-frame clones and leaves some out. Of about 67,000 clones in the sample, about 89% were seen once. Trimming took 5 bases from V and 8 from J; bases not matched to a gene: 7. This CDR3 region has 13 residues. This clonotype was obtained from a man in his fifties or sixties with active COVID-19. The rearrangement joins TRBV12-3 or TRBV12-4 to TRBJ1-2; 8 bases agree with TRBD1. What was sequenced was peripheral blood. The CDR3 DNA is TGTGCCAGCAGTATAACAGGGGGTCCCGGCTACACCTTC. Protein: CASSITGGPGYTF.